This T cell receptor (beta chain) was recovered during a study of blood T cell repertoires in COVID-19. Study-level background: Acute-phase and convalescent COVID-19 samples originated in the United States, Italy and Spain.

Original analysis: Estimates of nucleated cell counts were drawn from the amplification of reference gene primers. The method was immunoSEQ multiplex PCR; TCRdb's version includes in-frame clones alone and lacks a portion of them. The V and J calls and clone size were taken over from that table, and D and trimming were inferred from the DNA. The data contain about 130,000 clones, around 88% of them singletons. The CDR3 consists of 13 residues. V lost 6 bases to trimming and J lost 4 bases, with 12 bases between them. This TCR derives from a woman between 50 and 59 years old who had recovered from COVID-19. V gene TRBV12-3 or TRBV12-4 combines with J gene TRBJ1-2; D remains unclear. The source material was peripheral blood. Written as DNA, the CDR3 is TGTGCCAGCAGGGATTACAGCACCTATGGCTACACCTTC. The encoded protein is CASRDYSTYGYTF.